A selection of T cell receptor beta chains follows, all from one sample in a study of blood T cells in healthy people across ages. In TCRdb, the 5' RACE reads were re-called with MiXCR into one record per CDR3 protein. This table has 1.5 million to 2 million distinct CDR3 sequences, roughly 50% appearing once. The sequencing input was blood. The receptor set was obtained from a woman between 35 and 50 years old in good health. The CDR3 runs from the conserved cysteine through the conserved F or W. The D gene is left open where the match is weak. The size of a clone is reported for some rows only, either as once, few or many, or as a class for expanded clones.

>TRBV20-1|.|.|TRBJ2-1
TGCAGTGCTAGAGGTTGGGGTGACAATGAGCAGTTCTTC
CSARGWGDNEQFF
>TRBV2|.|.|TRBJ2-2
TGTGCCAGCAGTGAATCTTACAACAGGCCGAACACCGGGGAGCTGTTTTTT
CASSESYNRPNTGELFF
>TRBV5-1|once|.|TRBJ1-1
TGCGCCAGCAGCTTGGAGGGGGACCCTGAAGCTTTCTTT
CASSLEGDPEAFF
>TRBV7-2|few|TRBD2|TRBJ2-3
TGTGCCAGCAGCAAGGGACTAGCAACAGATACGCAGTATTTT
CASSKGLATDTQYF
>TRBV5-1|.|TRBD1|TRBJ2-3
TGCGCCAGCAGAAAACAGGGGGCTACAGATACGCAGTATTTT
CASRKQGATDTQYF
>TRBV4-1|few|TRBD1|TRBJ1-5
TGCGCCAGCAGCCCGACCGGGACAGGCAATCAGCCCCAGCATTTT
CASSPTGTGNQPQHF
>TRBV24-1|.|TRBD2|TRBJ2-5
TGTGCCACCAGTGAGGCATCGGGGCTAGCGGGGAGGGAGACCCAGTACTTC
CATSEASGLAGRETQYF
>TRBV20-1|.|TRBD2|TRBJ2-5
TGCAGTGCTAGACAGCCAGCGGGGTCTCGGGAGACCCAGTACTTC
CSARQPAGSRETQYF
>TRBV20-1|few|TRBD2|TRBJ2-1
TGCAGTGCTAGAGCGGGAGGGAGTGAGCAGTTCTTC
CSARAGGSEQFF
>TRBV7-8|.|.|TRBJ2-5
TGTGCCAGCAGCTTAGCGCAGTGGGGGTCCCAAGAGACCCAGTACTTC
CASSLAQWGSQETQYF
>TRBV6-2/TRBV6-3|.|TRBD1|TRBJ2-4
TGTGCCAGCAGTTACGCGACCGGGACAGGCTCCCCCCCAACCAAAAACATTCAGTACTTC
CASSYATGTGSPPTKNIQYF
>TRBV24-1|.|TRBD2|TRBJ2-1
TGTGCCACCAGTGATATAGCGGGGGGCACCATATACAATGAGCAGTTCTTC
CATSDIAGGTIYNEQFF
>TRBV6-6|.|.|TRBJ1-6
TGTGCCAGTGTAGAGTCGGGGAATAGGAATTCACCCCTCCACTTT
CASVESGNRNSPLHF
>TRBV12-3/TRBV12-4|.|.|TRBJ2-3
TGTGCCAACAGTTCCCGACGGGGGTTCACAGATACGCAGTATTTT
CANSSRRGFTDTQYF
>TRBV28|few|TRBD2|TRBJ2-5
TGTGCCAGCACGACTAGCGGGGGCCAAGAGACCCAGTACTTC
CASTTSGGQETQYF
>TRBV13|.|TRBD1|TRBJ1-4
TGTGCCAGCAGCTCCGGGACAGAGCGTGAAAAACTGTTTTTT
CASSSGTEREKLFF
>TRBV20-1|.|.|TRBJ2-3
TGCAGTGCGCGGATCGACACAGATACGCAGTATTTT
CSARIDTDTQYF
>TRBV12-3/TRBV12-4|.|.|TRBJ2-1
TGTGCCAGCAGTCGCACCGGACAGAGAATAGAGTTCTTC
CASSRTGQRIEFF
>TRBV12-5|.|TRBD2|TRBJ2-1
TGTGCTAGTGGTTTTGTTCGGCTAGCGGGGCCCAGCTCCTACAATGAGCAGTTCTTC
CASGFVRLAGPSSYNEQFF
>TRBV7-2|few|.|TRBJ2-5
TGTGCCAGCAGCCCCTCGACAGAGACCCAGTACTTC
CASSPSTETQYF
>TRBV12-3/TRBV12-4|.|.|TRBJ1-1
TGTGCCAGCAGTCGCCGCGGGACTAACACTGAAGCTTTCTTT
CASSRRGTNTEAFF
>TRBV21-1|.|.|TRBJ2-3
TGTGCCAGCAGCAAAGCAATACAGGGTTTCCCGACCAGGCGTAGCACAGATACGCAGTATTTT
CASSKAIQGFPTRRSTDTQYF
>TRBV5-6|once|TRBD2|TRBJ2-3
TGTGCCAGCAGCTTCACTAGCGTGGCAGATACGCAGTATTTT
CASSFTSVADTQYF
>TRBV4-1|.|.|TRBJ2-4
TGCGCCAGCAGCCAACCGTTGGGGGGTGTAGCCAAAAACATTCAGTACTTC
CASSQPLGGVAKNIQYF
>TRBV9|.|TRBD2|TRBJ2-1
TGTGCCAGCAGCCCAGGGACTAGCTGTGATGAGCAGTTCTTC
CASSPGTSCDEQFF
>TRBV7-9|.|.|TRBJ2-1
TGTGCCAGCAGCTGGCAGTTTATGGCTGGCGTTGGGGAGCAGTTCTTC
CASSWQFMAGVGEQFF
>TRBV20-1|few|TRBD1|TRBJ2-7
TGCAGTGCTAGTGTGGGACAGGGGATGGGCGAGCAGTACTTC
CSASVGQGMGEQYF
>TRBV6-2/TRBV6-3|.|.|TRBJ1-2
TGTGCCAGCAGTTCGTCAGGGCATGGCTACACCTTC
CASSSSGHGYTF
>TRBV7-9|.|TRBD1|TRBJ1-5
TGTGCCAGCAGCTCAACCCCGGGACAGTATCCATATCAGCCCCAGCATTTT
CASSSTPGQYPYQPQHF
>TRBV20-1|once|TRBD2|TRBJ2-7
TGCAGTGCTAGAGATCCCCACCGGGGGGGCCACAATGAGCAGTACTTC
CSARDPHRGGHNEQYF
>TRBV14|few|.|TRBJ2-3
TGTGCCAGCAGCCATCCCACCCAGATCACAGATACGCAGTATTTT
CASSHPTQITDTQYF
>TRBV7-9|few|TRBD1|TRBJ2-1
TGTGCCAGCAGCTTAGGACAACCGGGACAGGGGGCCCACAATGAGCAGTTCTTC
CASSLGQPGQGAHNEQFF
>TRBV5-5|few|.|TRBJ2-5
TGTGCCAGCAGCGCCGCCGACAGGTCGGAAGAGACCCAGTACTTC
CASSAADRSEETQYF
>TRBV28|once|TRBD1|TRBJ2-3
TGTGCCAGCAGTTTATCTACCTGGGGACAGTTTAGCACAGATACGCAGTATTTT
CASSLSTWGQFSTDTQYF
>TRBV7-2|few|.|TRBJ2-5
TGTGCCAGCAGCTCCATTTTACAGTTTCCGGAGACCCAGTACTTC
CASSSILQFPETQYF
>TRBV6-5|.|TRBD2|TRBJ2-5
TGTGCCAGCAGAAAGACTAGCGGGGGGAACCAAGAGACCCAGTACTTC
CASRKTSGGNQETQYF
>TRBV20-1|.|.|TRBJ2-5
TGCAGTGCCTTCGATAGGGGGACCCAGTACTTC
CSAFDRGTQYF
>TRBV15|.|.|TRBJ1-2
TGTGCCACCCGTGGACAGCAAAAGTATGGCTACACCTTC
CATRGQQKYGYTF
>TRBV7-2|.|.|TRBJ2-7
TGTGCCAGCAGCTTACAGAGGCTAGGCTACGAGCAGTACTTC
CASSLQRLGYEQYF